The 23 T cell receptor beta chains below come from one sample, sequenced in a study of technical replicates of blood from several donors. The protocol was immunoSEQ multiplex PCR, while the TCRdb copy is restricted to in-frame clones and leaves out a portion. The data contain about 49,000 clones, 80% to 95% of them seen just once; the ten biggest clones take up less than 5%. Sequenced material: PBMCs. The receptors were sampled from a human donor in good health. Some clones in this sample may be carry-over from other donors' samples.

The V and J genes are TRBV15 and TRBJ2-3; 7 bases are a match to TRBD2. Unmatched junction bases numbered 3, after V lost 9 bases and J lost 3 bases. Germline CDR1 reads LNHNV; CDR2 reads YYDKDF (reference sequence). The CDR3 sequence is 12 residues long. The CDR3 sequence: CATRGRTDTQYF. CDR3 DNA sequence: TGTGCCACGCGGGGGAGAACAGATACGCAGTATTTT.

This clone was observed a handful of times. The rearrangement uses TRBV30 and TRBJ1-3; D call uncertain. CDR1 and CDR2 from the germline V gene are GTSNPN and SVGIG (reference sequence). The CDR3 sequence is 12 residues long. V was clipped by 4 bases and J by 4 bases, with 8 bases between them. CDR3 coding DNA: TGTGCCTGGACACGCGTAGGAAACACCATATATTTT. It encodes CAWTRVGNTIYF. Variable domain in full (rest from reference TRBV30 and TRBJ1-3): SQTIHQWPATLVQPVGSPLSLECTVEGTSNPNLYWYRQAAGRGLQLLFYSVGIGQISSEVPQNLSASRPQDRQFILSSKKLLLSDSGFYLCAWTRVGNTIYFGEGSWLTVV.

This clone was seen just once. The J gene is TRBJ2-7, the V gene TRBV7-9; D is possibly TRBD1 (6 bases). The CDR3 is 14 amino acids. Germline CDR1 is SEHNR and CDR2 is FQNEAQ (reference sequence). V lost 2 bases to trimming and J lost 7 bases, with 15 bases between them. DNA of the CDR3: TGTGCCAGCAGCTTAAACAGGGAATCGGGAGAGCAGTACTTC. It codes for CASSLNRESGEQYF.

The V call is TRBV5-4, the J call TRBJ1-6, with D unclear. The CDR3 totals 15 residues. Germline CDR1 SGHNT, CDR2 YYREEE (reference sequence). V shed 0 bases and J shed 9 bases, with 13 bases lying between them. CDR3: CASSLGIESGSPLHF. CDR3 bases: TGTGCCAGCAGCTTGGGGATCGAGAGCGGTTCACCCCTCCACTTT.

The DNA for the CDR3 is TGCAGCGTTACAGGGGATTACACCGGGGAGCTGTTTTTT. This encodes CSVTGDYTGELFF. This chain uses TRBV29-1 with TRBJ2-2; the match to TRBD1 covers 7 bases. Per germline, CDR1 SQVTM and CDR2 ANQGSEA. Germline trimming cut 5 bases from V and 3 bases from J; bases unmatched to any gene: 3. The CDR3 length is 13 residues.

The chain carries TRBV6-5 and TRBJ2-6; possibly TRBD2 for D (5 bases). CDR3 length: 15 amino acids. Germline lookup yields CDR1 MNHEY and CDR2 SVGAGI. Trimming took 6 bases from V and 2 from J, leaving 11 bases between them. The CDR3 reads CASSDGLAGANVLTF. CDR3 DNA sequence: TGTGCCAGCAGCGATGGACTTGCTGGGGCCAACGTCCTGACTTTC.

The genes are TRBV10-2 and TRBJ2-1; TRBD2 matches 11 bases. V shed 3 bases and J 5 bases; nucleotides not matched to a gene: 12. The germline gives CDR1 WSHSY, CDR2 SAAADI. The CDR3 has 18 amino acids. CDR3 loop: CASSELAGVSGRDNEQFF. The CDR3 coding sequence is TGCGCCAGCAGTGAACTAGCGGGAGTAAGTGGTAGGGACAATGAGCAGTTCTTC.

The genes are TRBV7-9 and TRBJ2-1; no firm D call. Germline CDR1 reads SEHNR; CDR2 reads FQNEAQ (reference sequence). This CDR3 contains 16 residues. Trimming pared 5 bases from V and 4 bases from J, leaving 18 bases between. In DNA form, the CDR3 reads TGTGCCAGCAGCCCGCGCGGAAACGCGTGGTACAATGAGCAGTTCTTC. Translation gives CASSPRGNAWYNEQFF.

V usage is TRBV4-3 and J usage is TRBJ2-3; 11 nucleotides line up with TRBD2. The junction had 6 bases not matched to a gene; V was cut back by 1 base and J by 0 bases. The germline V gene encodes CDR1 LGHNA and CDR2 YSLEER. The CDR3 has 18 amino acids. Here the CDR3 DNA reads TGCGCCAGCAGCCAAGGACTAGCGGGGCTTTTTAGCACAGATACGCAGTATTTT. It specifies CASSQGLAGLFSTDTQYF.

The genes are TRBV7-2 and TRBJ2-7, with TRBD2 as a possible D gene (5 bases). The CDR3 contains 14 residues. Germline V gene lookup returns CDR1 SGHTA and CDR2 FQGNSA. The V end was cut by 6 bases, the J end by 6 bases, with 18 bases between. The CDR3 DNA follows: TGTGCCAGCAGTTTGAGCGGTATTGGGCTCGAGCAGTACTTC. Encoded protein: CASSLSGIGLEQYF.

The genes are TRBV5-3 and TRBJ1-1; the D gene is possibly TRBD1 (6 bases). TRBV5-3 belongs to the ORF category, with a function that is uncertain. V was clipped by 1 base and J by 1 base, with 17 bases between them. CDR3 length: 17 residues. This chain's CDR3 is CARSLRTGLYSNTEAFF. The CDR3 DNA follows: TGTGCCAGAAGCTTGCGTACAGGGCTATACTCGAACACTGAAGCTTTCTTT.

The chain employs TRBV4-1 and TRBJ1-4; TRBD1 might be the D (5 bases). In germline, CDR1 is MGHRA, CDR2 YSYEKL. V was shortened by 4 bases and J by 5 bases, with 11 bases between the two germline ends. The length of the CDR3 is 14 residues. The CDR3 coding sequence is TGCGCCAGCAGCCCAGGACGGGGGAATGAAAAACTGTTTTTT. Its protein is CASSPGRGNEKLFF.

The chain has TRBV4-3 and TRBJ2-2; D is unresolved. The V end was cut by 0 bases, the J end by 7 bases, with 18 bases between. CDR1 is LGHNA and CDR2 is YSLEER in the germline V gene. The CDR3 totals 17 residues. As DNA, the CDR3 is TGCGCCAGCAGCCAAGAATACGCCCTGGCAGGTCGCGGGGAGCTGTTTTTT. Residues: CASSQEYALAGRGELFF.

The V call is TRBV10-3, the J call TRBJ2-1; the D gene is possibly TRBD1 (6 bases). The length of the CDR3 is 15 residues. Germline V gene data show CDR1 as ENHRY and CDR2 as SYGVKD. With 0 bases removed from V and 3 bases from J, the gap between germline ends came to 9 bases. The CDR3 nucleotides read TGTGCCATCAGTGAGTCGGGGGCCATCTACAATGAGCAGTTCTTC. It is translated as CAISESGAIYNEQFF.

CDR3 nucleotide sequence: TGTGCCAGTCGACTAGCGGGGACCGCGAACACCGGGGAGCTGTTTTTT. Its translation is CASRLAGTANTGELFF. The gene calls are TRBV7-2 and TRBJ2-2; 11 positions match TRBD2. This CDR3 is built from 16 residues. The V and J ends lost 9 bases and 0 bases, in that order; junction bases with no gene match: 6. The germline V gene has CDR1 SGHTA and CDR2 FQGNSA.

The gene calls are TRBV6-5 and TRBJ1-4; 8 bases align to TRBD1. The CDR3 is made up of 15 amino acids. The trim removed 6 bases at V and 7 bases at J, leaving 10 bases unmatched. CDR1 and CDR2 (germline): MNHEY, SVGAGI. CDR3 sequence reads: CASSVTGGKGEKLFF. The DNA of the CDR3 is TGTGCCAGCAGCGTCACAGGGGGAAAGGGTGAAAAACTGTTTTTT.

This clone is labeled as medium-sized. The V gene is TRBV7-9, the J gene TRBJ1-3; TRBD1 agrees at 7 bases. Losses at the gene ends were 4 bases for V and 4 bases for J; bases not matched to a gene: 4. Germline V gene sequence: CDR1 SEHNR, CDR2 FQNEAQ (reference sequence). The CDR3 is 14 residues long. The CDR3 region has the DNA TGTGCCAGCAGCTGGGGACAGACGGGAAACACCATATATTTT. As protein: CASSWGQTGNTIYF.

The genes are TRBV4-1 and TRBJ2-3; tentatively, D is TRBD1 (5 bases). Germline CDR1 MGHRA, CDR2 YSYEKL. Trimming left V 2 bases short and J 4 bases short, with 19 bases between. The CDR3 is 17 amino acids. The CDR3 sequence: CASSQRSLAGLADTQYF. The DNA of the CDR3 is TGCGCCAGCAGCCAACGTTCGTTGGCAGGGCTAGCAGATACGCAGTATTTT.

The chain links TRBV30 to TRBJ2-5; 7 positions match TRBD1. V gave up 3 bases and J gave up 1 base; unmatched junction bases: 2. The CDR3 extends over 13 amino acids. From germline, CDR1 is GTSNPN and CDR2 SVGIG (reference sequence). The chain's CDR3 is CAWRGQLQETQYF. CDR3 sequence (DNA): TGTGCCTGGAGGGGACAGCTCCAAGAGACCCAGTACTTC.

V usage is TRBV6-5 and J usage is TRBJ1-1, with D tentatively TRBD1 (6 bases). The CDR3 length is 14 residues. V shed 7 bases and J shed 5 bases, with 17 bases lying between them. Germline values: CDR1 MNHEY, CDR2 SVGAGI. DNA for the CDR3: TGTGCCAGCAATAATCCAGGGGTTGGGACTGAAGCTTTCTTT. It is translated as CASNNPGVGTEAFF.

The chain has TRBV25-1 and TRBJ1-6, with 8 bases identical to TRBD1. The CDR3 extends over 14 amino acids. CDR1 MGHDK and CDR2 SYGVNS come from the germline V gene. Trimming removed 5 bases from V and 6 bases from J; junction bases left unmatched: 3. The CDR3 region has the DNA TGTGCCAGCAGTCCGACAGGGGTTAATTCACCCCTCCACTTT. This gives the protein CASSPTGVNSPLHF.

CDR3 nucleotides: TGTGCCAGCAGCCTCGAGTGGAGCCAGAACAATCAGCCCCAGCATTTT. It yields the protein CASSLEWSQNNQPQHF. The chain carries TRBV7-2 and TRBJ1-5; D not certain. CDR3 length: 16 amino acids. Germline-derived CDR1 and CDR2 are SGHTA and FQGNSA. V dropped 5 bases and J dropped 3 bases, with 17 bases sitting between them.

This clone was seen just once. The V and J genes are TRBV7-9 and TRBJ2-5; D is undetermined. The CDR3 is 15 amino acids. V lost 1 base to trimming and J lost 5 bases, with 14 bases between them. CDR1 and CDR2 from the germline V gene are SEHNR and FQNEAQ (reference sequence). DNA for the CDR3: TGTGCCAGCAGCTTAGAGTCCGGTCGTCTGGAGACCCAGTACTTC. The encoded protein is CASSLESGRLETQYF.